This T cell receptor beta chain was found in a study of blood T cell repertoires in COVID-19. The germline gives CDR1 DFQATT, CDR2 SNEGSKA (reference sequence). The CDR3 length is 11 residues. Trimming removed 1 base from V and 12 bases from J, with 10 bases in between. Clones were sequenced by immunoSEQ multiplex PCR, and TCRdb holds only the in-frame ones, with some missing. This table has around 370,000 clones, about 89% appearing once. The TCR originated in a woman aged 45-59 years with COVID-19, enrolled during active disease. Sequenced material: peripheral blood. This chain connects TRBV20-1 to TRBJ1-5; D might be TRBD1 (5 bases). Here the CDR3 DNA reads TGCAGTGCTAGAGTGGGGCAGGACCAGCATTTT. Protein: CSARVGQDQHF.